A single sample gave rise to the 23 T cell receptor beta chains below, sequenced in a study of a mutant IDH1 vaccine in newly diagnosed glioma. Their specific antigens are unknown. This table comes from immunoSEQ multiplex PCR, and its TCRdb copy is limited to in-frame clones, with some not included. The table lists tens of thousands of clones, approximately 80% of them singletons. Time point of the sample: week 5, during vaccination. Doses consisted of 300 ug of mutant IDH1 20-mer peptide each, paired with topical imiquimod. The sample consisted of PBMCs, taken from a glioma patient whose treatment included an IDH1 peptide vaccine. The receptors originated from a woman aged 18-29 years with glioma. Some clones in this sample may be carry-over from other donors' samples.

This chain joins TRBV5-4 and TRBJ1-6; 8 positions agree with TRBD1. With V trimmed by 2 bases and J by 10 bases, 8 bases remained unmatched. CDR1 and CDR2 from the germline V gene are SGHNT and YYREEE (reference sequence). CDR3 length equals 15 residues. The CDR3, as DNA: TGTGCCAGCAGCTTCCGGACAGGGAGTACCTCACCCCTCCACTTT. Amino acids: CASSFRTGSTSPLHF.

The V and J genes are TRBV2 and TRBJ1-4; maybe TRBD1 (5 bases). Germline V gene data show CDR1 as SNHLY and CDR2 as FYNNEI. This CDR3 spans 11 amino acids. V dropped 6 bases and J dropped 12 bases, with 11 bases sitting between them. The CDR3 protein is CASSSRGELFF. In DNA form, the CDR3 reads TGTGCCAGCAGCTCCCGGGGGGAACTGTTTTTT.

This chain uses TRBV27 with TRBJ1-5, with D unresolved. CDR1 is MNHEY and CDR2 is SMNVEV in the germline V gene (reference sequence). Deletions cut 6 bases from V and 3 bases from J, with 12 bases between. CDR3 length: 14 amino acids. CDR3 residues: CASRNPGTNQPQHF. The CDR3 nucleotides are TGTGCCAGCAGAAATCCGGGAACCAATCAGCCCCAGCATTTT.

The V gene is TRBV30, the J gene TRBJ2-7; TRBD1 matches at 8 bases. Germline V CDR1 and CDR2: GTSNPN, SVGIG (reference sequence). The CDR3 has 12 amino acids. The V and J ends lost 2 bases and 6 bases, in that order; junction bases with no gene match: 3. CDR3: CAWSLQGVEQYF. In nucleotides, the CDR3 is TGTGCCTGGAGTTTACAGGGGGTCGAGCAGTACTTC.

The rearrangement joins TRBV9 to TRBJ2-2, with D hard to call. Per the germline V gene, CDR1 is SGDLS and CDR2 is YYNGEE. The germline V and J ends were trimmed by 3 bases and 1 base, with 10 bases remaining between them. The CDR3 extends over 15 amino acids. The CDR3 DNA reads as TGTGCCAGCAGCGGTTACATCCTGAACACCGGGGAGCTGTTTTTT. It is translated as CASSGYILNTGELFF.

V usage is TRBV29-1 and J usage is TRBJ1-3, with 7 bases lining up with TRBD1. This CDR3 spans 13 amino acids. V dropped 7 bases and J dropped 4; count of bases not matched to a gene: 7. The germline CDR1 and CDR2 sequences are SQVTM and ANQGSEA. CDR3 nucleotide sequence: TGCAGCGGGTTACAGGGGTCGGGAAACACCATATATTTT. Translation: CSGLQGSGNTIYF.

The chain couples TRBV7-9 to TRBJ2-2, with 8 bases identical to TRBD2. The CDR3 has 15 residues. Trimming cost V 4 bases and J 5 bases; bases outside gene matches: 6. Per the germline V gene, CDR1 is SEHNR and CDR2 is FQNEAQ (reference sequence). CDR3 coding DNA: TGTGCCAGCAGCTCCGGACTAGCAGGAACCGGGGAGCTGTTTTTT. Translated: CASSSGLAGTGELFF.

This clone was recorded a few times. This chain links TRBV30 with TRBJ1-1; no reliable D call. Germline V gene data show CDR1 as GTSNPN and CDR2 as SVGIG (reference sequence). V was clipped by 3 bases and J by 1 base, with 12 bases between them. This CDR3 has 14 residues. This CDR3 is CAWRPLGRNTEAFF. CDR3 nucleotide sequence: TGTGCCTGGAGACCTCTGGGGAGGAACACTGAAGCTTTCTTT.

This rearrangement joins TRBV7-9 to TRBJ1-1; D is uncertain. CDR1 is SEHNR and CDR2 is FQNEAQ in the germline V gene (reference sequence). This CDR3 contains 13 residues. Trimming cost V 2 bases and J 7 bases, with 11 bases left between them. The DNA for the CDR3 is TGTGCCAGCAGCTTATATCGAGAGGTTGAAGCTTTCTTT. This codes for CASSLYREVEAFF.

The genes are TRBV6-5 and TRBJ2-7, with D unresolved. This CDR3 spans 13 amino acids. The V gene lost 7 bases and the J gene lost 1 base, with 11 bases spanning the gap. Germline V gene data show CDR1 as MNHEY and CDR2 as SVGAGI. In DNA form, the CDR3 reads TGTGCCAGCAAATATGGACCTTCCTACGAGCAGTACTTC. Its protein product is CASKYGPSYEQYF.

This clone was detected a few times. This sequence joins TRBV29-1 and TRBJ1-1; possibly TRBD1 for D (5 bases). This CDR3 is built from 13 residues. Per germline, CDR1 SQVTM and CDR2 ANQGSEA. V was pared by 3 bases and J by 4 bases, with 12 bases between. In DNA form, the CDR3 reads TGCAGCGTTGACCAGGGAATAGGCACTGAAGCTTTCTTT. Its translation: CSVDQGIGTEAFF.

This chain uses TRBV19 with TRBJ1-4; 9 nucleotides line up with TRBD1. With V trimmed by 6 bases and J by 8 bases, 10 bases remained unmatched. CDR3 length: 15 amino acids. Per the germline V gene, CDR1 is LNHDA and CDR2 is SQIVND (reference sequence). CDR3 protein: CASRVSGTGQEKLFF. The CDR3, as DNA: TGTGCCAGTAGAGTTTCCGGGACAGGGCAAGAAAAACTGTTTTTT. The complete variable domain, with remaining parts taken from reference TRBV19 and TRBJ1-4, reads DGGITQSPKYLFRKEGQNVTLSCEQNLNHDAMYWYRQDPGQGLRLIYYSQIVNDFQKGDIAEGYSVSREKKESFPLTVTSAQKNPTAFYLCASRVSGTGQEKLFFGSGTQLSVL.

The rearrangement joins TRBV30 to TRBJ1-4; D gene unclear. The CDR3 spans 13 residues. V was pared by 0 bases and J by 10 bases, with 12 bases between. The germline CDR1 and CDR2 sequences are GTSNPN and SVGIG (reference sequence). The CDR3 loop is CAWSVGRNGKLFF. In DNA, the CDR3 is TGTGCCTGGAGTGTAGGAAGGAACGGAAAACTGTTTTTT.

Only a few counts were recorded for this clone. J is TRBJ2-7 and V is TRBV5-6, with 12 bases aligning to TRBD2. The J segment lost 6 bases and the V segment lost 0 bases, leaving 1 base of the junction unmatched. The CDR3 spans 14 residues. CDR1 and CDR2 from the germline V gene are SGHDT and YYEEEE. The CDR3, as DNA: TGTGCCAGCAGCTTGGAGGGACTAGCGGGCGAGCAGTACTTC. Its translation is CASSLEGLAGEQYF.

The V gene is TRBV27, the J gene TRBJ1-2; 7 bases line up with TRBD1. V gave up 5 bases and J gave up 9 bases; unmatched junction bases: 12. Germline CDR1 MNHEY, CDR2 SMNVEV (reference sequence). This CDR3 is 14 amino acids long. The CDR3 protein is CASSHGRGTVSYTF. CDR3 nucleotides: TGTGCCAGCAGTCACGGACGCGGGACAGTTAGCTACACCTTC.

The J gene is TRBJ1-3, the V gene TRBV6-5; no reliable D call. The CDR3 has 15 residues. Trimming removed 2 bases from V and 1 base from J, with 9 bases in between. Germline V gene lookup returns CDR1 MNHEY and CDR2 SVGAGI. CDR3 sequence: CASSYQGPSGNTIYF. The CDR3 DNA reads as TGTGCCAGCAGTTACCAAGGGCCATCTGGAAACACCATATATTTT.

The CDR3 coding sequence is TGTGCCAGTAGTATGAAGGCGGGAGGAGCCACCGGGGAGCTGTTTTTT. The encoded protein is CASSMKAGGATGELFF. The chain recombines TRBV19 with TRBJ2-2; 8 bases match TRBD2. The CDR3 consists of 16 residues. V trimming: 3 bases; J trimming: 4 bases; junction bases outside the gene matches: 7. The germline CDR1 and CDR2 sequences are LNHDA and SQIVND (reference sequence).

The J gene is TRBJ1-1, the V gene TRBV7-6; D is undetermined. This CDR3 has 14 residues. The V end lost 1 base, the J end lost 5 bases, and 11 bases lay between the germline ends. Germline CDR1 is SGHVS and CDR2 is FNYEAQ. CDR3 nucleotide sequence: TGTGCCAGCAGCTTAGTCCGTGATCGGACTGAAGCTTTCTTT. Translating it yields CASSLVRDRTEAFF.

The chain's CDR3 is CSGGDETQYF. CDR3 DNA: TGCAGTGGAGGGGACGAGACCCAGTACTTC. The rearrangement uses TRBV20-1 and TRBJ2-5, with D possibly called TRBD1 or TRBD2 (5 bases each). The germline V and J ends were trimmed by 7 bases and 5 bases, with 8 bases remaining between them. The germline CDR1 and CDR2 sequences are DFQATT and SNEGSKA (reference sequence). The CDR3 is 10 amino acids.

CDR3 loop: CAISETGVQGGYGYTF. The CDR3 DNA reads as TGTGCCATCAGTGAAACAGGGGTACAGGGGGGCTATGGCTACACCTTC. This sequence joins TRBV10-3 and TRBJ1-2; 8 nucleotides line up with TRBD1. V shed 3 bases and J 4 bases; nucleotides not matched to a gene: 10. The CDR3 runs to 16 residues. CDR1 is ENHRY and CDR2 is SYGVKD in the germline V gene.

This clone occurred a few times. The chain has TRBV5-1 and TRBJ1-1, with no clear D. The V end was cut by 1 base, the J end by 3 bases, with 7 bases between. The CDR3 totals 13 residues. The germline V gene has CDR1 SGHRS and CDR2 YFSETQ. In DNA form, the CDR3 reads TGCGCCAGCAGCTTGCGTGGGTACACTGAAGCTTTCTTT. This translates into CASSLRGYTEAFF.

CDR3 in DNA: TGCGCCAGCAGCTCGTCAGCGGGAGGTACTTACAATGAGCAGTTCTTC. Protein product: CASSSSAGGTYNEQFF. The chain uses TRBV5-1 and TRBJ2-1; 9 nucleotides align to TRBD2. This CDR3 is 16 amino acids long. Per the germline V gene, CDR1 is SGHRS and CDR2 is YFSETQ. The V and J ends lost 3 bases and 4 bases, in that order; junction bases with no gene match: 8.

The rearrangement joins TRBV14 to TRBJ2-5; D is unclear. The germline gives CDR1 SGHDN, CDR2 FVKESK. Trimming took off 4 bases at V and 8 bases at J, with 11 bases between the two ends. This CDR3 has 12 amino acids. CDR3 region: CASSPYGVTQYF. CDR3 in DNA: TGTGCCAGCAGCCCGTACGGTGTTACCCAGTACTTC.